The clone carrying this T cell receptor beta chain was seen more than once but under ten times. Its antigen remains unknown. Germline CDR1 is SGHTA and CDR2 is FQGNSA. The V and J ends lost 2 bases and 4 bases, in that order; junction bases with no gene match: 7. This CDR3 is 16 amino acids long. The sample comes from a study of OX40 agonist ivuxolimab in advanced cancers. Study in general: Patients were treated with intravenous ivuxolimab, dosed at 0.01 to 10 mg/kg and infused every 2 weeks. Melanoma, hepatocellular carcinoma, head and neck or renal cell cancer occurred in dose-escalation patients. Past anti-PD-1, anti-PD-L1 or anti-CTLA-4 therapy was accepted, and around 40% had received some.

Notes on the study in general: Blood T cells, both CD4+ and CD8+, expanded clonally by week 6 at 0.1 to 3.0 mg/kg.

The protocol was immunoSEQ multiplex PCR, while the TCRdb copy is restricted to in-frame clones and leaves out a portion. The table has some 49,000 clones, 85% seen once; the top ten hold around 21%. The V gene is TRBV7-2, the J gene TRBJ2-5, with 10 bases lining up with TRBD2. This receptor was identified in an adult with an advanced solid tumor such as melanoma, head and neck, liver or kidney cancer. Sequencing was performed on CD4+ or CD8+ T cells sorted from blood, taken in a trial of the OX40 agonist ivuxolimab. The CDR3 sequence is CASSLPERGGLETQYF. In DNA, the CDR3 is TGTGCCAGCAGCTTACCTGAGCGGGGGGGCCTAGAGACCCAGTACTTC.